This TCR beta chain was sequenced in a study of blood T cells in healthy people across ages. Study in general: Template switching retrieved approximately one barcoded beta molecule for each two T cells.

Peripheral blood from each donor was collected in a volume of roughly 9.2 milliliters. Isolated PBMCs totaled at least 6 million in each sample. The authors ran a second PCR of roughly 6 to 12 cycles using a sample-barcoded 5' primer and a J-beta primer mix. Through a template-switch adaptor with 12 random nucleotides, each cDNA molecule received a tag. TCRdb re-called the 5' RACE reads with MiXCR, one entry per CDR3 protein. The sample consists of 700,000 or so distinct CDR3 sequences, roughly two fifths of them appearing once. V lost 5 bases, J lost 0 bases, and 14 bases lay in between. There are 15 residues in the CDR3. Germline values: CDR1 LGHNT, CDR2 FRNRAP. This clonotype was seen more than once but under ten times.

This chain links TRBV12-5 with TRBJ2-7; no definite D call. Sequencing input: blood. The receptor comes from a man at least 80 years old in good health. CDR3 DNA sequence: TGTGCTAGTGGTCCAATATATGACACCTCCTACGAGCAGTACTTC. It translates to CASGPIYDTSYEQYF.